This TCR beta chain was retrieved from a study of T-cell reconstitution after alpha-beta-depleted transplantation in children. Broader study findings: Several hundred graft clones that had expanded were reportedly the source of alpha-beta T cells about two months after transplant. At the one-year point after transplant, T-cell counts and TCRbeta diversity were found to come mostly from T cells that had been newly produced. Diversity of TCRbeta at day 60 was high in some patients, arising from surviving recipient T cells and thymic progenitors.

This clonotype was counted only a few times. Its antigen is unknown. TCRbeta library preparation incorporated unique molecular identifiers. TCRdb re-called the PCR reads through MiXCR, storing one row per CDR3 protein. The data show 100,000 or so distinct CDR3 sequences, around a quarter seen once. The TCR originated in a boy aged 2-9 years with acute lymphoblastic leukemia, due to receive a stem cell transplant. The sample was PBMCs, taken before TCRalphabeta/CD19-depleted stem cell transplant.

CDR3 loop: CASSERKTTYEQYF. The DNA of the CDR3 is TGTGCCAGCAGTGAACGAAAGACCACCTACGAGCAGTACTTC. This chain uses TRBV2 with TRBJ2-7; D remains ambiguous. CDR1 and CDR2 (germline): SNHLY, FYNNEI. The CDR3 runs to 14 residues. V was clipped by 2 bases and J by 2 bases, with 10 bases between them.